One and the same sample provided the 22 T cell receptor beta chains below, sequenced in a study of EBV T-cell therapy then PD-1 blockade in nasopharyngeal carcinoma. Repertoires were generated with immunoSEQ multiplex PCR, while TCRdb's copy carries only in-frame clones and drops some. This table holds around 23,000 clones, over 70% found once. Treatment in this sample: AdE1-LMPpoly-expanded autologous EBV-specific T-cell therapy followed by anti-PD-1 nivolumab. Antigens of these TCRs are unknown. Sequenced here: CD8+ T cells from blood, sampled at approximately day 61 from a patient whose treatment included autologous EBV-specific T cells and nivolumab. These receptors came from a man aged 40-50 years with nasopharyngeal carcinoma.

This sequence joins TRBV7-3 and TRBJ1-1, with no clear D. CDR3 size: 14 residues. V was shortened by 1 base and J by 5 bases, with 11 bases between the two germline ends. Germline V gene data show CDR1 as SGHTA and CDR2 as FQGTGA. The CDR3 spells CASSLRGSGTEAFF. CDR3 DNA: TGTGCCAGCAGCTTAAGAGGTTCCGGAACTGAAGCTTTCTTT.

V gene TRBV7-3 combines with J gene TRBJ2-1; TRBD2 might be the D (6 bases). Between the trimmed V and J ends, which lost 5 bases and 0 bases, there was a span of 11 bases. The germline V gene has CDR1 SGHTA and CDR2 FQGTGA. The CDR3 extends over 15 amino acids. The CDR3 coding sequence is TGTGCCAGCAGCGCCGGGAGCTCCTCCTACAATGAGCAGTTCTTC. This sequence encodes CASSAGSSSYNEQFF.

The chain recombines TRBV24-1 with TRBJ1-2; D ambiguous. Trimming cost V 5 bases and J 4 bases, with 13 bases left between them. This CDR3 spans 14 amino acids. Looked up from germline, CDR1 is KGHDR and CDR2 is SFDVKD. The CDR3, as DNA: TGTGCCACCAGTGCGCAGGAACTGTTCTATGGCTACACCTTC. Encoded protein: CATSAQELFYGYTF.

This clone was observed a few times. The rearrangement links TRBV12-3 or TRBV12-4 to TRBJ2-1; TRBD2 might be the D (6 bases). There are 13 residues in the CDR3. V gave up 6 bases and J gave up 4 bases, with 10 bases separating them. In DNA, the CDR3 is TGTGCCAGCAGAACGGGACTGTACAATGAGCAGTTCTTC. It is translated as CASRTGLYNEQFF.

V usage is TRBV4-1 and J usage is TRBJ1-2, with D perhaps matching TRBD1 (5 bases). This CDR3 is built from 18 residues. The V end was cut by 0 bases, the J end by 2 bases, with 19 bases between. Germline assignment: CDR1 MGHRA and CDR2 YSYEKL. The CDR3 DNA reads TGCGCCAGCAGCCAAGATCGGACGGTTTACAGGCTCAACTATGGCTACACCTTC. Residues: CASSQDRTVYRLNYGYTF.

The chain is built from TRBV19 and TRBJ1-1, with TRBD1 as a possible D gene (5 bases). The CDR3 is made up of 12 amino acids. Germline CDR1 and CDR2: LNHDA and SQIVND (reference sequence). Trimming shortened V by 5 bases and J by 5 bases, and 9 bases separated the two germline ends. The CDR3 protein is CASSPGGTEAFF. For the CDR3, the DNA is TGTGCCAGTAGTCCGGGGGGTACTGAAGCTTTCTTT.

The chain links TRBV18 to TRBJ1-5, with TRBD1 matching 10 bases. The CDR3 consists of 20 residues. Germline V gene lookup returns CDR1 KGHSH and CDR2 LQKENI. J was trimmed by 0 bases and V by 2 bases; bases with no gene match: 13. CDR3 nucleotides: TGTGCCAGCTCACCAGAAACCGGGACAGGGGTTATGGGTAGCAATCAGCCCCAGCATTTT. Translation: CASSPETGTGVMGSNQPQHF.

The chain has TRBV24-1 and TRBJ2-5, with 9 bases matching TRBD1. Per germline, CDR1 KGHDR and CDR2 SFDVKD. The CDR3 sequence is 17 residues long. J lost 1 base, V lost 3 bases, and 8 bases had no gene match. CDR3 sequence reads: CATSDRGTGLFQETQYF. DNA of the CDR3: TGTGCCACCAGTGATAGGGGGACAGGGCTTTTCCAAGAGACCCAGTACTTC.

The chain uses TRBV7-6 and TRBJ2-3; 8 bases are a match to TRBD2. The CDR3 sequence is 16 residues long. V trimming: 1 base; J trimming: 1 base; junction bases outside the gene matches: 4. Germline V gene data show CDR1 as SGHVS and CDR2 as FNYEAQ. DNA of the CDR3: TGTGCCAGCAGCTTAGGGGTCGGGGGGGGCACAGATACGCAGTATTTT. It is translated as CASSLGVGGGTDTQYF. Looking up the rest from reference TRBV7-6 and TRBJ2-3 gives the full variable domain: GAGVSQSPRYKVTKRGQDVALRCDPISGHVSLYWYRQALGQGPEFLTYFNYEAQQDKSGLPNDRFSAERPEGSISTLTIQRTEQRDSAMYRCASSLGVGGGTDTQYFGPGTRLTVL.

V and J are TRBV10-3 and TRBJ2-5; possible D gene TRBD2, 6 bases. The CDR3 covers 14 residues. Trimming shortened V by 2 bases and J by 4 bases, and 11 bases separated the two germline ends. Germline V lookup: CDR1 ENHRY, CDR2 SYGVKD. CDR3 region: CAISEPTSPETQYF. CDR3 DNA: TGTGCCATCAGTGAGCCCACTAGCCCAGAGACCCAGTACTTC.

The rearrangement joins TRBV4-1 to TRBJ2-7; D possibly corresponds to TRBD1 (5 bases). This CDR3 has 15 residues. The germline V gene has CDR1 MGHRA and CDR2 YSYEKL. With 4 bases removed from V and 2 bases from J, the gap between germline ends came to 15 bases. The CDR3 is CASSRATGSPYEQYF. The CDR3 DNA reads as TGCGCCAGCAGCCGGGCAACAGGTTCCCCCTACGAGCAGTACTTC.

The V call is TRBV19, the J call TRBJ2-4; no clear D. The germline gives CDR1 LNHDA, CDR2 SQIVND (reference sequence). This CDR3 is built from 12 residues. V lost 6 bases to trimming and J lost 5 bases, with 8 bases between them. CDR3 sequence reads: CASRGLENIQYF. CDR3 in DNA: TGTGCCAGTAGGGGATTAGAAAACATTCAGTACTTC.

The chain uses TRBV18 and TRBJ1-2; D ambiguous. This CDR3 is built from 15 residues. The germline V and J ends were trimmed by 3 bases and 0 bases, with 11 bases remaining between them. Germline V CDR1 and CDR2: KGHSH, LQKENI. CDR3 protein: CASSPNSHPNYGYTF. The CDR3, as DNA: TGTGCCAGCTCACCCAACAGCCACCCTAACTATGGCTACACCTTC.

CDR3 residues: CASSQDHGQGADTQYF. The CDR3 nucleotides are TGTGCCAGCAGCCAAGATCACGGACAGGGCGCAGATACGCAGTATTTT. The V and J genes are TRBV3-1 (or the pseudogene TRBV3-2) and TRBJ2-3; 8 bases are a match to TRBD1. V shed 0 bases, J shed 4 bases, and the junction held 6 bases outside the gene matches. This CDR3 has 16 residues. Germline CDR1 is LGHDT and CDR2 is YNNKEL (reference sequence).

This clone was observed once. The J gene is TRBJ2-2, the V gene TRBV7-2; D not certain. V was pared by 1 base and J by 1 base, with 7 bases between. In germline, CDR1 is SGHTA, CDR2 FQGNSA. The CDR3 spans 15 residues. The DNA of the CDR3 is TGTGCCAGCAGCTTAGGTGCAGGGAACACCGGGGAGCTGTTTTTT. This encodes CASSLGAGNTGELFF.

The CDR3: CASSDSAGTDVGEQFF. CDR3 nucleotide sequence: TGTGCCAGCAGTGACTCCGCGGGGACCGATGTTGGAGAGCAGTTCTTC. V is TRBV6-4 and J is TRBJ2-1; perhaps TRBD2 as D (6 bases). This CDR3 region has 16 residues. The ends were cut back, 0 bases at V and 10 bases at J, with 19 bases in the middle. Germline V CDR1 and CDR2: MRHNA, SNTAGT.

This chain uses TRBV7-8 with TRBJ1-4; 7 bases are a match to TRBD1. This CDR3 spans 18 amino acids. Germline V gene data show CDR1 as SGHVS and CDR2 as FQNEAQ. The V and J ends lost 1 base and 0 bases, in that order; junction bases with no gene match: 8. The DNA of the CDR3 is TGTGCCAGCAGCTTAGGTTCCACAGGGGAAACAACTAATGAAAAACTGTTTTTT. Protein sequence: CASSLGSTGETTNEKLFF.

The chain carries TRBV4-1 and TRBJ2-3; tentative D call: TRBD2 (6 bases). Trimming took off 4 bases at V and 4 bases at J, with 15 bases between the two ends. This CDR3 is 15 amino acids long. Per the germline V gene, CDR1 is MGHRA and CDR2 is YSYEKL. This CDR3 is CASSLTLGGPDTQYF. DNA of the CDR3: TGCGCCAGCAGCCTAACCTTGGGGGGACCAGATACGCAGTATTTT.

V is TRBV7-2 and J is TRBJ2-4; D perhaps matches TRBD1 (5 bases). The CDR3 contains 14 residues. Trimming removed 4 bases at V and 3 bases at J, with 10 bases between. Germline V CDR1 and CDR2: SGHTA, FQGNSA. The CDR3 region has the DNA TGTGCCAGCAGCTCAGGGCCTTACAAAAACATTCAGTACTTC. This gives the protein CASSSGPYKNIQYF.

CDR3 region: CASSYSSGANVLTF. The DNA for the CDR3 is TGTGCCAGCAGTTACAGCTCTGGGGCCAACGTCCTGACTTTC. The chain has TRBV6-2 or TRBV6-3 and TRBJ2-6, with unresolved D. This CDR3 spans 14 amino acids. Per germline, CDR1 MNHEY and CDR2 SVGEGT. Deletions cut 2 bases from V and 0 bases from J, with 2 bases between.

The chain uses TRBV4-3 and TRBJ1-3; the match to TRBD1 covers 7 bases. Unmatched junction bases numbered 6, after V lost 5 bases and J lost 2 bases. From germline, CDR1 is LGHNA and CDR2 YSLEER. The CDR3 loop spans 15 amino acids. DNA for the CDR3: TGCGCCAGCAGCAAAAACAGGGGCCCTGGAAACACCATATATTTT. This translates into CASSKNRGPGNTIYF.

This rearrangement joins TRBV5-1 to TRBJ2-7, with 8 bases identical to TRBD1. The junction had 4 bases not matched to a gene; V was cut back by 0 bases and J by 5 bases. This CDR3 has 14 amino acids. Germline-derived CDR1 and CDR2 are SGHRS and YFSETQ. The CDR3 coding sequence is TGCGCCAGCAGCTTGGTTGGGACAGGAAACGAGCAGTACTTC. Translated: CASSLVGTGNEQYF.